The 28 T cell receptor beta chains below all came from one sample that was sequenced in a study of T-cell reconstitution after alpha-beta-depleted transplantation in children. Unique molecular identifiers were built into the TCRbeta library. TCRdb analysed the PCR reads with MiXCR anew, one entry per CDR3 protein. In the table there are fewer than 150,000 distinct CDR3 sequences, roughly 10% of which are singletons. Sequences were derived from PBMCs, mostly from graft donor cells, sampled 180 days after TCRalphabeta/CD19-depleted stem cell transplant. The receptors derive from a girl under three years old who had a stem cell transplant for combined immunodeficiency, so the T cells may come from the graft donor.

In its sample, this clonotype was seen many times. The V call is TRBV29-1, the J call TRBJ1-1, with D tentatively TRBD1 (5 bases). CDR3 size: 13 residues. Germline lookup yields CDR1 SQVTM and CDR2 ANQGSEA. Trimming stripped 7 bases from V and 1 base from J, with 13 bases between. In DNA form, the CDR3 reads TGCAGCGCTGTCCGGGACGGGAACACTGAAGCTTTCTTT. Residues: CSAVRDGNTEAFF.

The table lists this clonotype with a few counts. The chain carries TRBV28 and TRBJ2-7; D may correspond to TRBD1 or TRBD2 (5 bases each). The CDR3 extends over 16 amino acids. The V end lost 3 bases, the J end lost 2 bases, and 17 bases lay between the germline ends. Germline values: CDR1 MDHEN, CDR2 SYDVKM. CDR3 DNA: TGTGCCAGCAGTTTCCCAGCCGGGGCACCAACCTACGAGCAGTACTTC. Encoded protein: CASSFPAGAPTYEQYF.

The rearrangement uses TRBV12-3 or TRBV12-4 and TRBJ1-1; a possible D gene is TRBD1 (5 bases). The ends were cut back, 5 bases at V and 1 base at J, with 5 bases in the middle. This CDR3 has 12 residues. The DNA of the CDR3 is TGTGCCAGCAGTGGGGGGAACACTGAAGCTTTCTTT. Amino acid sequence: CASSGGNTEAFF.

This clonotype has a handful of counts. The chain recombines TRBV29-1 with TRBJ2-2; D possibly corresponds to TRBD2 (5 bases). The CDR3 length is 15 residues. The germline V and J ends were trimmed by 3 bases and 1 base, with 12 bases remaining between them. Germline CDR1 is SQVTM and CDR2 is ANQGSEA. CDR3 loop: CSVERVPGNTGELFF. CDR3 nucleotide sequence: TGCAGCGTTGAGAGGGTACCAGGGAACACCGGGGAGCTGTTTTTT.

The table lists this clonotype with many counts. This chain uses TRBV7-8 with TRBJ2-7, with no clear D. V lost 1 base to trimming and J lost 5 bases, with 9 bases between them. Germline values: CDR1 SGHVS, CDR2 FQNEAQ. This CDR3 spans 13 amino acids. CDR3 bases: TGTGCCAGCAGCTTAGTTGCGGTCGACGAGCAGTACTTC. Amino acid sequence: CASSLVAVDEQYF.

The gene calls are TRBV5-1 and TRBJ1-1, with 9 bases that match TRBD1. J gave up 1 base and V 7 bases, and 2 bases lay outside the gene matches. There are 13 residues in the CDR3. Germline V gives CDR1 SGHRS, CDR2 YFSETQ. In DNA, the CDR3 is TGCGCCAGCGCGGGACAGGGGAACACTGAAGCTTTCTTT. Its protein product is CASAGQGNTEAFF.

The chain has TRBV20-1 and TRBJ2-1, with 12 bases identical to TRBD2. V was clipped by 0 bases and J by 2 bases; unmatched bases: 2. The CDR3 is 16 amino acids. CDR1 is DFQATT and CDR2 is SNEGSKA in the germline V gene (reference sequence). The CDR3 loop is CSARDSSGRAYNEQFF. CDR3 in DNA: TGCAGTGCTAGAGATTCTAGCGGGAGGGCCTACAATGAGCAGTTCTTC.

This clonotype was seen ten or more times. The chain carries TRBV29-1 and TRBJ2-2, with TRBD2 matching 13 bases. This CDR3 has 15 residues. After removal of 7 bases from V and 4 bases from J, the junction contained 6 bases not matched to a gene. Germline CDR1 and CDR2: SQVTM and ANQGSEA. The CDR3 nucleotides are TGCAGCGCTGCACTAGCGGGAGGGCCCACCGGGGAGCTGTTTTTT. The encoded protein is CSAALAGGPTGELFF.

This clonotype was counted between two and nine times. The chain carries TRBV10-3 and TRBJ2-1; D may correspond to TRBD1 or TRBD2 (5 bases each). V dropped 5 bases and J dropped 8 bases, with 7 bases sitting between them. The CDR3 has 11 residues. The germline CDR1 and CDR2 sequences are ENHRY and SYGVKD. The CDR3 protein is CAISPGHEQFF. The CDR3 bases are TGTGCCATCAGTCCGGGGCATGAGCAGTTCTTC.

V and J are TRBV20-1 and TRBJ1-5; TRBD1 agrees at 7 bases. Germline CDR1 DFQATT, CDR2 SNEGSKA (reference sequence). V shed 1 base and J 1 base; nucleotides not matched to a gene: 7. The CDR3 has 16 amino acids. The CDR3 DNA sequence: TGCAGTGCTAGAGTATTCACAGGGGTGAGCAATCAGCCCCAGCATTTT. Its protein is CSARVFTGVSNQPQHF.

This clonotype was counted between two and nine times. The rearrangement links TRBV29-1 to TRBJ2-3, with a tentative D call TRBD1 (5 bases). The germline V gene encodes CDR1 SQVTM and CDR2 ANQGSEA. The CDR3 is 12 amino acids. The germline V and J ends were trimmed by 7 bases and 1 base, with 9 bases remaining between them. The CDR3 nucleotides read TGCAGCGCTCTACAGGGCACAGATACGCAGTATTTT. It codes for CSALQGTDTQYF.

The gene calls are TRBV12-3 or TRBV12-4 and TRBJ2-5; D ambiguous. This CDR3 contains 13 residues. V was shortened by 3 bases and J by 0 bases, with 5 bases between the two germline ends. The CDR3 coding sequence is TGTGCCAGCAGTTTCGAGTACCAAGAGACCCAGTACTTC. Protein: CASSFEYQETQYF.

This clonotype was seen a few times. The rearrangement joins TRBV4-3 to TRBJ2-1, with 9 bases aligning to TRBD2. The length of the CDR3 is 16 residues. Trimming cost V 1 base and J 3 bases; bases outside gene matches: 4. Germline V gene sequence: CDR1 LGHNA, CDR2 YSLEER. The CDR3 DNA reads TGCGCCAGCAGCCAAGTTGCAGCGGGGGGCTACAATGAGCAGTTCTTC. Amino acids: CASSQVAAGGYNEQFF.

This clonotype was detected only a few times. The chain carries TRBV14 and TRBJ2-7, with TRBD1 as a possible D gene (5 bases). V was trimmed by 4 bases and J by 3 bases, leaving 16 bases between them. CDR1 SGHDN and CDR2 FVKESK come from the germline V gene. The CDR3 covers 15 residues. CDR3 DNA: TGTGCCAGCAGCCCCACCGGTAGAGGACACTACGAGCAGTACTTC. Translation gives CASSPTGRGHYEQYF.

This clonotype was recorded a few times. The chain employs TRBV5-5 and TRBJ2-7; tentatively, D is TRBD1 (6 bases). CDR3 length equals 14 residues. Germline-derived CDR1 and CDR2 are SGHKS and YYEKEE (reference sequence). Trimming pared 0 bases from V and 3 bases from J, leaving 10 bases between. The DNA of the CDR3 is TGTGCCAGCAGCTTGGCTACAGGGTTCTACGAGCAGTACTTC. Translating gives CASSLATGFYEQYF.

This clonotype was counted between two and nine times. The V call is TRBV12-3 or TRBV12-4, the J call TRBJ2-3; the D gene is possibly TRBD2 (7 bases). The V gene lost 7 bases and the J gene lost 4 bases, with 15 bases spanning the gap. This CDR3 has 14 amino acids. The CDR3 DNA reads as TGTGCCAGCACCCCGAAAGGGGGGGCAGATACGCAGTATTTT. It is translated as CASTPKGGADTQYF.

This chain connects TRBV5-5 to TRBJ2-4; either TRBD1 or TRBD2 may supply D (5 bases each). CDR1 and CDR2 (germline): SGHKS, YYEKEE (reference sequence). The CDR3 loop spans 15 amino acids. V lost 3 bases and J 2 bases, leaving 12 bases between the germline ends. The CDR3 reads CASSSAWGTKNIQYF. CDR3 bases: TGTGCCAGCAGCTCTGCATGGGGGACCAAAAACATTCAGTACTTC. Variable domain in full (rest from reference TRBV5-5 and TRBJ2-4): DAGVTQSPTHLIKTRGQQVTLRCSPISGHKSVSWYQQVLGQGPQFIFQYYEKEERGRGNFPDRFSARQFPNYSSELNVNALLLGDSALYLCASSSAWGTKNIQYFGAGTRLSVL.

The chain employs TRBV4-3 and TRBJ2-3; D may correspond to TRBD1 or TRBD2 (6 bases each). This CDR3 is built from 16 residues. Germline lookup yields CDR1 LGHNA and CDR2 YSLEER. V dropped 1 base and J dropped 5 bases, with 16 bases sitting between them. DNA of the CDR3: TGCGCCAGCAGCCAAGGGGGGGCAGGTTCCAGAGATACGCAGTATTTT. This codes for CASSQGGAGSRDTQYF.

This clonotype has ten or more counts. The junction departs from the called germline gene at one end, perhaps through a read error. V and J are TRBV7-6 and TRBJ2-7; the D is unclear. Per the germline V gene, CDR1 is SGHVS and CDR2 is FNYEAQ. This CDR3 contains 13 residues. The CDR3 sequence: CASSLGRTYEQYF. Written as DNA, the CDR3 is TGTGCCAGCAGTTTAGGCCGGACCTACGAGCAGTACTTC.

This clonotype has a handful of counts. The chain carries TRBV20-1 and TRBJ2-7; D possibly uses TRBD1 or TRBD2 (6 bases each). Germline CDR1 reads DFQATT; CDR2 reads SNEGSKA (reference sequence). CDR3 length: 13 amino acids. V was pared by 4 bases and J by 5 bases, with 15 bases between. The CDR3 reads CSATIGGANEQYF. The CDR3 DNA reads TGCAGTGCTACCATCGGGGGCGCTAACGAGCAGTACTTC.

The CDR3 region has the DNA TGCAGCGTTGTTATGCGGGACCACCGCACAGATACGCAGTATTTT. It translates to CSVVMRDHRTDTQYF. The gene calls are TRBV29-1 and TRBJ2-3, with D perhaps matching TRBD2 (6 bases). CDR1 is SQVTM, CDR2 ANQGSEA, per germline. Between the trimmed V and J ends, which lost 4 bases and 1 base, there was a span of 15 bases. There are 15 residues in the CDR3.

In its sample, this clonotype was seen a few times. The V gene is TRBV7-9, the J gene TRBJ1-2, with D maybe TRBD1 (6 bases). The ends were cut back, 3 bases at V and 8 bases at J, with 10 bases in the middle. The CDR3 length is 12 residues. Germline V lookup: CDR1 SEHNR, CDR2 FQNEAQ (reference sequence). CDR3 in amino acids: CASSFQGRGYTF. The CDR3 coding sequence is TGTGCCAGCAGCTTTCAGGGGCGCGGCTACACCTTC.

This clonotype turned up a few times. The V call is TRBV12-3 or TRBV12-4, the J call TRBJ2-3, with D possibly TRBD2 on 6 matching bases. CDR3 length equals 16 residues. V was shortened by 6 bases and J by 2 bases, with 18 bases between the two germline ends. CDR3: CASSPTARGLTDTQYF. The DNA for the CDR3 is TGTGCCAGCAGCCCGACCGCGCGGGGACTCACAGATACGCAGTATTTT.

CDR3 protein: CATIRGNEQFF. The CDR3 DNA follows: TGTGCCACCATAAGGGGGAATGAGCAGTTCTTC. The chain has TRBV12-3 or TRBV12-4 and TRBJ2-1, with D perhaps matching TRBD1 (6 bases). Trimming left V 10 bases short and J 7 bases short, with 11 bases between. CDR3 length equals 11 residues.

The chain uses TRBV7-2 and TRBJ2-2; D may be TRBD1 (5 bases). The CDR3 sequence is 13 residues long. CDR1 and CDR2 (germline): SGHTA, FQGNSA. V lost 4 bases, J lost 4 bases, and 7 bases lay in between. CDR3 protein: CASSSRVTGELFF. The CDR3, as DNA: TGTGCCAGCAGCTCCAGGGTCACCGGGGAGCTGTTTTTT.

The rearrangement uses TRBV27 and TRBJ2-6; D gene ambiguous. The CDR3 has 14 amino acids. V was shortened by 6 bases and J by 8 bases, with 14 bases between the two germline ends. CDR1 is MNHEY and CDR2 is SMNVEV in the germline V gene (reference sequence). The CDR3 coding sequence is TGTGCCAGCAGAGTGGGGTTAAGGTCCAACGTCCTGACTTTC. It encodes CASRVGLRSNVLTF.

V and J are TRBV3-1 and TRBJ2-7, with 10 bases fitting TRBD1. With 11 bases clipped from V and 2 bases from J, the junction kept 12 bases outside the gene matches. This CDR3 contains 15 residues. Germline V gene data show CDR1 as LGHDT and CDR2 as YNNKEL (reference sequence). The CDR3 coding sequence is TGTGCCTGCTCCTTAGGGGACAGGGGTACCTACGAGCAGTACTTC. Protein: CACSLGDRGTYEQYF.

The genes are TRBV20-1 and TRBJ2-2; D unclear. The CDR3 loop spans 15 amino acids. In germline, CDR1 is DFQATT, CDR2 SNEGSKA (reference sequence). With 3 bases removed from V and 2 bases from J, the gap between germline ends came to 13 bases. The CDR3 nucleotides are TGCAGTGCTAGTCTCCAGCCCCAAAACACCGGGGAGCTGTTTTTT. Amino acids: CSASLQPQNTGELFF.